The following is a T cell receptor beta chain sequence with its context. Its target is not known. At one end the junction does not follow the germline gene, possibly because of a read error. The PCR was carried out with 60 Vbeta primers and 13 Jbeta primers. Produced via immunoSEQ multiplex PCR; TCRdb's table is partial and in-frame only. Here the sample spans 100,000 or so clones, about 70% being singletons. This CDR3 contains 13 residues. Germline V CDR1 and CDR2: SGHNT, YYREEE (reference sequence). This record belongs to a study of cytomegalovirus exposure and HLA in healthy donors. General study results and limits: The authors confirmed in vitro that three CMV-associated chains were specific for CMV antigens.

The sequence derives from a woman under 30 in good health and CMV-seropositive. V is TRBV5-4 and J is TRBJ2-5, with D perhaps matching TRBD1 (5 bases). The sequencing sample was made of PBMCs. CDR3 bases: TGTGCCAGCAGTTTTGACAGTCAAGGGACCCAGTACTTC. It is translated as CASSFDSQGTQYF.